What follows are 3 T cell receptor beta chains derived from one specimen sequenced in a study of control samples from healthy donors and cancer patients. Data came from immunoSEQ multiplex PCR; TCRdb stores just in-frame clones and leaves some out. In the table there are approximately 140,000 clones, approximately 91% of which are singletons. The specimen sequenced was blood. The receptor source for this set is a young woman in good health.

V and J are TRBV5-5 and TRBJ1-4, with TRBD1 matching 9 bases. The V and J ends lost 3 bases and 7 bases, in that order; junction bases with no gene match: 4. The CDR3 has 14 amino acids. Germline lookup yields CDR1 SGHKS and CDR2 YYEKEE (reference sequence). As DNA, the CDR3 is TGTGCCAGCAGCTGGGGACAGGGAACTGAAAAACTGTTTTTT. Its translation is CASSWGQGTEKLFF.

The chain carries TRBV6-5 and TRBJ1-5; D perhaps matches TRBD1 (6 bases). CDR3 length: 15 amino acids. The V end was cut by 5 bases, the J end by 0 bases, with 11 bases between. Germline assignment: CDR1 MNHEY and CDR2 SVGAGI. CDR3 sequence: CASSTRGYSNQPQHF. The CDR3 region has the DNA TGTGCCAGCAGTACCAGGGGTTATAGCAATCAGCCCCAGCATTTT.

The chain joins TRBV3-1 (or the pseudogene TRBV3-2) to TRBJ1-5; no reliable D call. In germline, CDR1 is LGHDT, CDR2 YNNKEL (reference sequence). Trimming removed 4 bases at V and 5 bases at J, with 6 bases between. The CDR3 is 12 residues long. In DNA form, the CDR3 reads TGTGCCAGCAGCCGCGGGGATCAGCCCCAGCATTTT. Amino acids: CASSRGDQPQHF.